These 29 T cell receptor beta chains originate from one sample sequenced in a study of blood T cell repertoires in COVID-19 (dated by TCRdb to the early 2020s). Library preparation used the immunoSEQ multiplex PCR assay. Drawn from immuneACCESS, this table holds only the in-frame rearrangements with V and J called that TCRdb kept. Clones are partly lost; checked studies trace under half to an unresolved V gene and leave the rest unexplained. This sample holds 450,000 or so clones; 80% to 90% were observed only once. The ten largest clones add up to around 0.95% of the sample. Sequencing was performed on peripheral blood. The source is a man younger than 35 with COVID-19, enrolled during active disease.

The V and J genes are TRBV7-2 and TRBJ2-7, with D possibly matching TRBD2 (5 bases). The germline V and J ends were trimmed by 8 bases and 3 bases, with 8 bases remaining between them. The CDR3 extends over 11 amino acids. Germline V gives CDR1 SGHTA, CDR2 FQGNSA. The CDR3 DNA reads TGTGCCAGCGCTAGCTACTACGAGCAGTACTTC. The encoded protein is CASASYYEQYF.

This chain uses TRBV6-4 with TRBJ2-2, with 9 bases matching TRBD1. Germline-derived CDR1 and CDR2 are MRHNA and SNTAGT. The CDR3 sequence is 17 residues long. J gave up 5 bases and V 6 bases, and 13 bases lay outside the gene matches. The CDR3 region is CASSAAPGQGRTGELFF. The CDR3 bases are TGTGCCAGCAGCGCAGCCCCGGGACAGGGTAGAACCGGGGAGCTGTTTTTT.

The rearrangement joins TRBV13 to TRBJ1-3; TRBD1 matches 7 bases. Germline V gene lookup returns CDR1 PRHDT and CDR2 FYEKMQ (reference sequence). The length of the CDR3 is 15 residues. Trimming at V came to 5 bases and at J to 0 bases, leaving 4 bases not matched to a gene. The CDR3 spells CASSLDRSSGNTIYF. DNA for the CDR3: TGTGCCAGCAGCCTGGACAGGTCCTCTGGAAACACCATATATTTT.

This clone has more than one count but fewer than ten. CDR3 sequence (DNA): TGTGCCAGCAGCTTGTACGGGACAGGTGAGCAGTACTTC. This codes for CASSLYGTGEQYF. V is TRBV5-6 and J is TRBJ2-7; TRBD1 aligns across 8 bases. This CDR3 comprises 13 residues. Germline trimming cut 1 base from V and 7 bases from J; bases unmatched to any gene: 4. CDR1 is SGHDT, CDR2 YYEEEE, per germline.

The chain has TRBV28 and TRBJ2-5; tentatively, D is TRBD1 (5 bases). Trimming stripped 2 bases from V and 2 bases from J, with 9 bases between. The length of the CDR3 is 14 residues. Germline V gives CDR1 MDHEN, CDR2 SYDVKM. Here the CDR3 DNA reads TGTGCCAGCAGTTTAACCAGGGCGCAAGAGACCCAGTACTTC. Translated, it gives CASSLTRAQETQYF.

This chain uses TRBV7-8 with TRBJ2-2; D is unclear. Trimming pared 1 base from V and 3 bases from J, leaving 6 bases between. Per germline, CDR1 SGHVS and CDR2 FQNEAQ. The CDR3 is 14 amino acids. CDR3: CASSLGRYTGELFF. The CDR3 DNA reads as TGTGCCAGCAGCTTAGGCAGATACACCGGGGAGCTGTTTTTT.

CDR3 sequence: CASSYSTGVNTEAFF. In DNA, the CDR3 is TGTGCCAGCAGTTACTCGACAGGGGTGAACACTGAAGCTTTCTTT. The chain recombines TRBV6-5 with TRBJ1-1; 8 bases are a match to TRBD1. V lost 0 bases, J lost 0 bases, and 0 bases stayed unmatched. Germline V lookup: CDR1 MNHEY, CDR2 SVGAGI. This CDR3 region has 15 residues.

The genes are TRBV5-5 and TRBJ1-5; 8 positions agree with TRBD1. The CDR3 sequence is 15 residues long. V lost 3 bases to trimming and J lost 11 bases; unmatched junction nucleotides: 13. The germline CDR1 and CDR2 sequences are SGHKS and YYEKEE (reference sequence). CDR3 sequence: CASSSTPGTGRAQHF. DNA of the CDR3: TGTGCCAGCAGCTCGACCCCCGGGACAGGCAGGGCCCAGCATTTT.

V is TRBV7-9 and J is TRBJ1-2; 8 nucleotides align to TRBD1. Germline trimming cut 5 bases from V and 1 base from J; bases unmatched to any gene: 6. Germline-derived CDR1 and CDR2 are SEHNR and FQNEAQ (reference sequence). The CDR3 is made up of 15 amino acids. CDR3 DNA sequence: TGTGCCAGCAGCCCACCGGGACAGGTTAACTATGGCTACACCTTC. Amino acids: CASSPPGQVNYGYTF.

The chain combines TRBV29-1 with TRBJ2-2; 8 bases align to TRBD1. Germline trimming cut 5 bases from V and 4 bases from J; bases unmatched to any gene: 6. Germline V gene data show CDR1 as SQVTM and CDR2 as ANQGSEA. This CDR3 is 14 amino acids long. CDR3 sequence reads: CSVPMTGVTGELFF. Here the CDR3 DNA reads TGCAGCGTTCCAATGACAGGGGTCACCGGGGAGCTGTTTTTT.

In nucleotides, the CDR3 is TGCGCCAGCAGCCATTTGCGGGAGGGCACTGAAGCTTTCTTT. Translated, it gives CASSHLREGTEAFF. The chain uses TRBV4-1 and TRBJ1-1; D not resolved. CDR1 is MGHRA and CDR2 is YSYEKL in the germline V gene. V was clipped by 3 bases and J by 4 bases, with 12 bases between them. CDR3 size: 14 residues.

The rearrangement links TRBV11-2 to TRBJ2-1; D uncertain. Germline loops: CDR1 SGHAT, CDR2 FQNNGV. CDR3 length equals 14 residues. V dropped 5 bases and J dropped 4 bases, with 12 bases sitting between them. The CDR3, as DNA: TGTGCCAGCAGCCCACAGACCCTGTACAATGAGCAGTTCTTC. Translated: CASSPQTLYNEQFF.

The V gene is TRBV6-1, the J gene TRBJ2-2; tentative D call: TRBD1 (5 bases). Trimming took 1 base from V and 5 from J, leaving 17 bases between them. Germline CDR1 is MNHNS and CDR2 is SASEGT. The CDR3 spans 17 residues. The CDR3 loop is CASSEGPQGVGTGELFF. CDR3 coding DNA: TGTGCCAGCAGTGAAGGGCCCCAGGGTGTAGGGACCGGGGAGCTGTTTTTT.

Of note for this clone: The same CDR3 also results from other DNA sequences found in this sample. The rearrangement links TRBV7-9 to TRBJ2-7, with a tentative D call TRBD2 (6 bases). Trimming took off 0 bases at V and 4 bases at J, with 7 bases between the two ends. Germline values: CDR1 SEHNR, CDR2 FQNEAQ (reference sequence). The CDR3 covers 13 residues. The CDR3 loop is CASSLAGGYEQYF. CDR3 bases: TGTGCCAGCAGCTTAGCGGGAGGATACGAGCAGTACTTC.

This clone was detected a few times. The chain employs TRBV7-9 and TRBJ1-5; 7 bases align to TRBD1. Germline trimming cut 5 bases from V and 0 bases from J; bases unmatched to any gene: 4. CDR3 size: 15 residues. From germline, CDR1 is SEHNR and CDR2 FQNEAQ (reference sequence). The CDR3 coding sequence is TGTGCCAGCAGCCCGGGACAGTTTAGCAATCAGCCCCAGCATTTT. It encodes CASSPGQFSNQPQHF.

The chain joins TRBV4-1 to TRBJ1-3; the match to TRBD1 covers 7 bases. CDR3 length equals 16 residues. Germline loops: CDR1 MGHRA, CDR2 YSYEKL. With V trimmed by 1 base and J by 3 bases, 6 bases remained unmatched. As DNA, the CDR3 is TGCGCCAGCAGCCAAGGACAGGGAGAGTTTGGAAACACCATATATTTT. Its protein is CASSQGQGEFGNTIYF.

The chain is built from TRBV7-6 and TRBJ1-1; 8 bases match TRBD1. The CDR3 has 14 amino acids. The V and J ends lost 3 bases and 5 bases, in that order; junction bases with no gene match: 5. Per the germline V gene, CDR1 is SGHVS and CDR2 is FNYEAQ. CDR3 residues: CASSLTGAWTEAFF. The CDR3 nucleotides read TGTGCCAGCAGCTTGACAGGGGCATGGACTGAAGCTTTCTTT. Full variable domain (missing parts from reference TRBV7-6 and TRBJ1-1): GAGVSQSPRYKVTKRGQDVALRCDPISGHVSLYWYRQALGQGPEFLTYFNYEAQQDKSGLPNDRFSAERPEGSISTLTIQRTEQRDSAMYRCASSLTGAWTEAFFGQGTRLTVV.

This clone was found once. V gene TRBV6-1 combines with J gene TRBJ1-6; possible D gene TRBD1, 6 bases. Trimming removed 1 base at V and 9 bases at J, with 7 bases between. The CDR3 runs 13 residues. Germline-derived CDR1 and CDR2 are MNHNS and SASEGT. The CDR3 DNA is TGTGCCAGCAGTGAAGACAGGGTTTCACCCCTCCACTTT. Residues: CASSEDRVSPLHF.

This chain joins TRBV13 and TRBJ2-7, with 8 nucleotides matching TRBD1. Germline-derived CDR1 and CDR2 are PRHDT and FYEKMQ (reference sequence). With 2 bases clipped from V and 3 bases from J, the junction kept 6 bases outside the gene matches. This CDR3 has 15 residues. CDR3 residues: CASSLSGGHIYEQYF. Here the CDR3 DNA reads TGTGCCAGCAGCTTATCAGGGGGCCACATCTACGAGCAGTACTTC.

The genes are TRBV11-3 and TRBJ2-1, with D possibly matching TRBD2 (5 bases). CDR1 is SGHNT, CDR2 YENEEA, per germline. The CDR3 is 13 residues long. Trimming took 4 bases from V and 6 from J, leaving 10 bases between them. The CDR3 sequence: CASSSPGGNEQFF. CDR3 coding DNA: TGTGCCAGCAGCTCCCCCGGAGGCAATGAGCAGTTCTTC.

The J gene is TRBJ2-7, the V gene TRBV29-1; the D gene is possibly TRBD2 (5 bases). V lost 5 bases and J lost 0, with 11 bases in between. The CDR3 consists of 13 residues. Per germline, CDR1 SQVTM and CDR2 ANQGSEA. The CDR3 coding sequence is TGCAGCGTTTCTGCCGGGGTCTCCTACGAGCAGTACTTC. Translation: CSVSAGVSYEQYF.

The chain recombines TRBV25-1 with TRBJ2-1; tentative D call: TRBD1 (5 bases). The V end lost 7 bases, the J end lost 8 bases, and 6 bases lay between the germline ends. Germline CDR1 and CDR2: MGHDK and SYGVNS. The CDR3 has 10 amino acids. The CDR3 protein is CASKGYEQFF. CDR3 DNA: TGTGCCAGCAAGGGGTATGAGCAGTTCTTC.

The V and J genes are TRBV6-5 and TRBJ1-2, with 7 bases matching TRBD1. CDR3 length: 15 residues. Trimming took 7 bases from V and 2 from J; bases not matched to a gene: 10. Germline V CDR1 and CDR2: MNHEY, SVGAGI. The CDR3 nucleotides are TGTGCCAGCAAGCATCGGGACAGAGAAAACTATGGCTACACCTTC. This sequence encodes CASKHRDRENYGYTF.

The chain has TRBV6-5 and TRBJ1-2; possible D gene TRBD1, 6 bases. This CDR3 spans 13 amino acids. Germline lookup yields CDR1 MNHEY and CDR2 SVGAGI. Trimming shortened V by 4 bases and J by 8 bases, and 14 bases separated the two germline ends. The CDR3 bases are TGTGCCAGCAGTTCTTACAAAGGGGGAGGCTACACCTTC. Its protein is CASSSYKGGGYTF.

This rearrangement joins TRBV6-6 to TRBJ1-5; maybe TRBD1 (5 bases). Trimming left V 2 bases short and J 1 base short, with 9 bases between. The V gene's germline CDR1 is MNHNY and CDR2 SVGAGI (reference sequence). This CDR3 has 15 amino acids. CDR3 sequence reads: CASSYQGASNQPQHF. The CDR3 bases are TGTGCCAGCAGTTACCAGGGCGCGAGCAATCAGCCCCAGCATTTT.

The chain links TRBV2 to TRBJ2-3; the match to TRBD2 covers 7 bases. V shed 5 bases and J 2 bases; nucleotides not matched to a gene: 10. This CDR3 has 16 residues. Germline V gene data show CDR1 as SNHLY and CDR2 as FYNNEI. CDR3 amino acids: CASSSAFAGVTDTQYF. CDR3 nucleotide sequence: TGTGCCAGCAGTTCCGCCTTTGCGGGAGTCACAGATACGCAGTATTTT.

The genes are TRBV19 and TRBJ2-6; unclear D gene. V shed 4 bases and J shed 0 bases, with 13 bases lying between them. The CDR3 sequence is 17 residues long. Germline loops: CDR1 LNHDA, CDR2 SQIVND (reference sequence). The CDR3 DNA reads TGTGCCAGTAGTACAGGTTTCCGACGCTCTGGGGCCAACGTCCTGACTTTC. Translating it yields CASSTGFRRSGANVLTF.

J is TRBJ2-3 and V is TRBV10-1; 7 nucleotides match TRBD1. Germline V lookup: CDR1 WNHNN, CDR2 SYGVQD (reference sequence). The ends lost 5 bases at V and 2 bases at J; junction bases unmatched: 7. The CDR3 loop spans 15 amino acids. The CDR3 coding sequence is TGCGCCAGCAGTTCTACGGGACAGTACACAGATACGCAGTATTTT. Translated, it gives CASSSTGQYTDTQYF.

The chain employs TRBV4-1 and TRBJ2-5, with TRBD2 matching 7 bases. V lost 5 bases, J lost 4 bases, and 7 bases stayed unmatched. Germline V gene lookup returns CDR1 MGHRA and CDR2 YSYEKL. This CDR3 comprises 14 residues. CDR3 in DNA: TGCGCCAGCAGCTCGCCGGGGGGTGGAGAGACCCAGTACTTC. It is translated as CASSSPGGGETQYF.